This TCR beta chain was documented in a study of blood T cell repertoires in COVID-19. Study as a whole: PBMCs, B-cell-depleted T cells, or T cells provided the cDNA or gDNA that made up the material.

Authors' data handling: How many nucleated cells were present was estimated from reference gene primer amplification. Assay used: immunoSEQ multiplex PCR; TCRdb lists only in-frame clones, some missing. Clone size and V and J calls were adopted from that table, with D and trimming inferred from the DNA. The sample has 90,000 to 120,000 clones, roughly 91% seen once. This sequence originates from a human donor in a cohort sampled during active COVID-19. The specimen sequenced was peripheral blood.

The CDR3 here is CASSPRSGQGNYGYTF. The CDR3 DNA sequence: TGTGCCAGCAGCCCTAGGAGCGGACAGGGGAACTATGGCTACACCTTC. This chain joins TRBV7-6 and TRBJ1-2; TRBD1 agrees at 9 bases. CDR3 length: 16 amino acids. With 5 bases clipped from V and 2 bases from J, the junction kept 9 bases outside the gene matches. Germline values: CDR1 SGHVS, CDR2 FNYEAQ.